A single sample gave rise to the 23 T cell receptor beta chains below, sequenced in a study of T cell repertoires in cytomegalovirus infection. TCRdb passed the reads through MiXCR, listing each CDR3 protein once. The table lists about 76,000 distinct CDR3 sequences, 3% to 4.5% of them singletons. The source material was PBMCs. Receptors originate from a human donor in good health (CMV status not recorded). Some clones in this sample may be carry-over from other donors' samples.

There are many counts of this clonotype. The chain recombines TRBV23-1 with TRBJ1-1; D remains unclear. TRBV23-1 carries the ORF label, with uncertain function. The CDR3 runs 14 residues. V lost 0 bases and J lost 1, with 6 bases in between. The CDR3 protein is CASSQSSRNTEAFF. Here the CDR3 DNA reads TGCGCCAGCAGTCAATCTTCCAGGAACACTGAAGCTTTCTTT.

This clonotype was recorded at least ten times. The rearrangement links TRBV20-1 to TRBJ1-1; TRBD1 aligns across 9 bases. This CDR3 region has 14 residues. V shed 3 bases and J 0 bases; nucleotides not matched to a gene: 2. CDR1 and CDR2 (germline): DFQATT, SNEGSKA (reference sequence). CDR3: CSARGQGMNTEAFF. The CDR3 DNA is TGCAGTGCTAGGGGACAGGGAATGAACACTGAAGCTTTCTTT.

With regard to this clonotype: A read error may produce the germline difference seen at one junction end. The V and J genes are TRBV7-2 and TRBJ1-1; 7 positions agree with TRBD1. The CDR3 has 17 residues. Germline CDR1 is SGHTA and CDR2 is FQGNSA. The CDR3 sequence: CASSLGQGVSLNTEAYF. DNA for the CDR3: TGTGCCAGCAGCTTAGGGCAGGGGGTAAGCTTGAACACTGAAGCCTACTTT. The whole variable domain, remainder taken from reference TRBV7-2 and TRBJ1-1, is GAGVSQSPSNKVTEKGKDVELRCDPISGHTALYWYRQSLGQGLEFLIYFQGNSAPDKSGLPSDRFSAERTGGSVSTLTIQRTQQEDSAVYLCASSLGQGVSLNTEAYFGQGTRLTVV.

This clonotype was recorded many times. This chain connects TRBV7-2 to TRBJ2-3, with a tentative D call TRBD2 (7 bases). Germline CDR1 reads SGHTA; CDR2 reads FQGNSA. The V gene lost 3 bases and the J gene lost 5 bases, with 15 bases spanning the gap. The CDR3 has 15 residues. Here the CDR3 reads CASSFGGGAVDTQYF. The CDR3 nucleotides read TGTGCCAGCAGCTTTGGAGGGGGGGCCGTAGATACGCAGTATTTT.

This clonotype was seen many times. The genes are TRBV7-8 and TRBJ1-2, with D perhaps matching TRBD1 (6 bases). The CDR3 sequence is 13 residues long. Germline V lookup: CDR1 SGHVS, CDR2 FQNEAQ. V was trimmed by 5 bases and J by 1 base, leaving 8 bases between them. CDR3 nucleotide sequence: TGTGCCAGCAGCCTGGACAGTAACTATGGCTACACCTTC. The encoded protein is CASSLDSNYGYTF.

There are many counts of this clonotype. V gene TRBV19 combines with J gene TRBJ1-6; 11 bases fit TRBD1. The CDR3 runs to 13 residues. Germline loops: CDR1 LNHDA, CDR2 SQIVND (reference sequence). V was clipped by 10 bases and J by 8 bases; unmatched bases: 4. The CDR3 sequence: CATGTGGYSPLHF. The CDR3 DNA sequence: TGTGCCACCGGGACAGGGGGATATTCACCCCTCCACTTT.

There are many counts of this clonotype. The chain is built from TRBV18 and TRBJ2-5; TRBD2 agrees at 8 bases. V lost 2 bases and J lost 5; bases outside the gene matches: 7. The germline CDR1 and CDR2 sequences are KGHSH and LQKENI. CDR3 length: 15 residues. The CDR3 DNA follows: TGTGCCAGCTCACCAGCCGGGGGGGCCGGTGAGACCCAGTACTTC. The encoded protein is CASSPAGGAGETQYF.

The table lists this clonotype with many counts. The CDR3, as DNA: TGTGCCAGCAGCTACAACCCCCCGGCACACACAGATACGCAGTATTTT. It specifies CASSYNPPAHTDTQYF. V and J are TRBV7-2 and TRBJ2-3; no clear D gene. The germline V gene has CDR1 SGHTA and CDR2 FQGNSA. Between the trimmed V and J ends, which lost 4 bases and 2 bases, there was a span of 16 bases. This CDR3 has 16 residues. Filled out from reference TRBV7-2 and TRBJ2-3, the complete variable domain reads GAGVSQSPSNKVTEKGKDVELRCDPISGHTALYWYRQSLGQGLEFLIYFQGNSAPDKSGLPSDRFSAERTGGSVSTLTIQRTQQEDSAVYLCASSYNPPAHTDTQYFGPGTRLTVL.

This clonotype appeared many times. CDR3: CASGPRGLYNEQFF. In nucleotides, the CDR3 is TGTGCCAGCGGTCCTCGGGGTCTCTACAATGAGCAGTTCTTC. The chain combines TRBV27 with TRBJ2-1, with D tentatively TRBD2 (5 bases). The CDR3 length is 14 residues. Trimming removed 8 bases from V and 3 bases from J, with 14 bases in between. CDR1 is MNHEY and CDR2 is SMNVEV in the germline V gene (reference sequence).

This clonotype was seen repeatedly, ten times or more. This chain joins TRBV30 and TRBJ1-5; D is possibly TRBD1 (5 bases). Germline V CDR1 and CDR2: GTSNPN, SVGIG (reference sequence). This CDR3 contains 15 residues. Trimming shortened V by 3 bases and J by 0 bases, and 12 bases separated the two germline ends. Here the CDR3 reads CAWSLGHLSNQPQHF. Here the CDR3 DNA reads TGTGCCTGGAGCCTGGGGCATCTTAGCAATCAGCCCCAGCATTTT.

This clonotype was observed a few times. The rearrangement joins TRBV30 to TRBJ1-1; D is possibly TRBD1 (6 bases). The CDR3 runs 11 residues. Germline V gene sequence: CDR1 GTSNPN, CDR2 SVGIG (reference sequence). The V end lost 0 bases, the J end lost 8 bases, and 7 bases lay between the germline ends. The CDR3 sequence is CAWSVGTEAFF. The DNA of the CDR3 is TGTGCCTGGAGTGTGGGGACAGAAGCTTTCTTT.

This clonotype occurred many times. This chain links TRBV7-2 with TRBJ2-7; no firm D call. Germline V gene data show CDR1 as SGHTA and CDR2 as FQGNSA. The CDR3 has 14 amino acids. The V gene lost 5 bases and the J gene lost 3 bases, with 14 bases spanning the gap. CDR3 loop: CASSPGSQNYEQYF. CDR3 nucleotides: TGTGCCAGCAGCCCCGGATCGCAAAACTACGAGCAGTACTTC.

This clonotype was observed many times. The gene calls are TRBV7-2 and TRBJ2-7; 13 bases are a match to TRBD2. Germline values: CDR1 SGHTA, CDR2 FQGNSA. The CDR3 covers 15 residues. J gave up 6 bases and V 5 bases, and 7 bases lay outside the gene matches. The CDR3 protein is CASSQLAGGPSEQYF. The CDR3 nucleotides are TGTGCCAGCAGCCAACTAGCGGGGGGGCCAAGCGAGCAGTACTTC. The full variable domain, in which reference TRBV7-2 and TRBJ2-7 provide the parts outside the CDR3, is GAGVSQSPSNKVTEKGKDVELRCDPISGHTALYWYRQSLGQGLEFLIYFQGNSAPDKSGLPSDRFSAERTGGSVSTLTIQRTQQEDSAVYLCASSQLAGGPSEQYFGPGTRLTVT.

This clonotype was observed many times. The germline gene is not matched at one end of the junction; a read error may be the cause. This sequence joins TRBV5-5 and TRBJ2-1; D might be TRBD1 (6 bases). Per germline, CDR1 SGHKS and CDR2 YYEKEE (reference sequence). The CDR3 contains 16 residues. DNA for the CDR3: TGTGTCAGCAGCTTTTCTGGACAGAACCAATACAATGAGCAGTTCTTC. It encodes CVSSFSGQNQYNEQFF.

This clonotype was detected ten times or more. The CDR3 reads CASSLSGGGDTQYF. CDR3 in DNA: TGTGCCAGCAGCTTATCGGGGGGGGGAGATACGCAGTATTTT. The chain is built from TRBV7-8 and TRBJ2-3, with 8 bases identical to TRBD2. Germline V gene data show CDR1 as SGHVS and CDR2 as FQNEAQ. Trimming cost V 2 bases and J 5 bases; bases outside gene matches: 3. This CDR3 has 14 residues.

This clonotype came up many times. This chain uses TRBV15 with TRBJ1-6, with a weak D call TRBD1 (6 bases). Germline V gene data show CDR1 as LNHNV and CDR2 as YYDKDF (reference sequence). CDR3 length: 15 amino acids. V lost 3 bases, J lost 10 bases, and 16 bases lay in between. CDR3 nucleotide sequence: TGTGCCACCAGCAGGTCCGTCCAGGGGCTATCACCCCTCCACTTT. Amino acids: CATSRSVQGLSPLHF.

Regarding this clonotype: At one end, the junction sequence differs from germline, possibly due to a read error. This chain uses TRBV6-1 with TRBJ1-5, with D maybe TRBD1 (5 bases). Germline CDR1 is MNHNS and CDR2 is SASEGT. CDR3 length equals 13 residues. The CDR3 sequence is CASSLTGSQLQPF. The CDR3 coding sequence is TGTGCCAGCAGTCTCACAGGTTCCCAGCTCCAGCCTTTT.

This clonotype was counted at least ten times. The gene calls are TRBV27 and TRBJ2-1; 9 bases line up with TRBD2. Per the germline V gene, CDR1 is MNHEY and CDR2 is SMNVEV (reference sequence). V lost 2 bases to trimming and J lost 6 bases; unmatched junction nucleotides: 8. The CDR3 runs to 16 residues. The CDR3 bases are TGTGCCAGCAGTTTAAAAGCGGGGGGAAGGGGCAATGAGCAGTTCTTC. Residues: CASSLKAGGRGNEQFF.

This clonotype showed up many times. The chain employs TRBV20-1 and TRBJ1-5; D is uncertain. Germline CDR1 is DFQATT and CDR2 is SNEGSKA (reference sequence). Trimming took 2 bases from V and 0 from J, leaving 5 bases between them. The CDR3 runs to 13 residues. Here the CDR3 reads CSARRYSNQPQHF. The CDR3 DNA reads TGCAGTGCTAGACGGTATAGCAATCAGCCCCAGCATTTT.

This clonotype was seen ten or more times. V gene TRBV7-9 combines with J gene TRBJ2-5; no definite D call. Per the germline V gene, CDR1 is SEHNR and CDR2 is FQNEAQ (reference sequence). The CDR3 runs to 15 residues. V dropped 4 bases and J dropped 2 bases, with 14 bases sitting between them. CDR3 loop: CASSSPRAVQETQYF. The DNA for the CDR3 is TGTGCCAGCAGCTCCCCGCGAGCAGTTCAAGAGACCCAGTACTTC. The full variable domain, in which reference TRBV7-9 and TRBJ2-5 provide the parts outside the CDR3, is DTGVSQNPRHKITKRGQNVTFRCDPISEHNRLYWYRQTLGQGPEFLTYFQNEAQLEKSRLLSDRFSAERPKGSFSTLEIQRTEQGDSAMYLCASSSPRAVQETQYFGPGTRLLVL.

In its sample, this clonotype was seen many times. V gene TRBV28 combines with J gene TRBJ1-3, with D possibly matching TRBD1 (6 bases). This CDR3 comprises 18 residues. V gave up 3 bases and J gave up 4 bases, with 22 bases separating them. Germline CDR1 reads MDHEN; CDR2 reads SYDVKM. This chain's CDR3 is CASSFPSVSQGRGNTIYF. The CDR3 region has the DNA TGTGCCAGCAGTTTCCCGTCTGTCTCGCAGGGGAGAGGAAACACCATATATTTT.

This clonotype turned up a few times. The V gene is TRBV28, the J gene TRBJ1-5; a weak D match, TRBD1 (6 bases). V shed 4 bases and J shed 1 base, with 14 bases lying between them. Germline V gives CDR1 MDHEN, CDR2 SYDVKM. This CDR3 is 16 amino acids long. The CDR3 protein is CASSSGAWDSNQPQHF. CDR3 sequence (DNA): TGTGCCAGCAGTTCAGGGGCCTGGGACAGCAATCAGCCCCAGCATTTT.

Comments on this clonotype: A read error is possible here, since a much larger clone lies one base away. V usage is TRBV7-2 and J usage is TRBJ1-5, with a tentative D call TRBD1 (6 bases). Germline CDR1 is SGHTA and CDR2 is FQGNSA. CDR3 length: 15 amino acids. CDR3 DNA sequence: TGTGCCAGCAGCTTAACAGGGCGCGGCAATCGGCCCCAGCATTTT. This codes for CASSLTGRGNRPQHF.